The clone carrying this TCR beta chain occurred a few times. What it binds is unknown. The sample is drawn from a study of T-cell reconstitution after alpha-beta-depleted transplantation in children. General study points: TCRbeta diversity was high at day 60 in some patients (a result of surviving recipient T cells and thymic progenitors).

Germline-derived CDR1 and CDR2 are LNHDA and SQIVND (reference sequence). V was pared by 6 bases and J by 2 bases, with 14 bases between. CDR3 length: 14 residues. Unique molecular identifiers featured in how the TCRbeta library was prepared. TCRdb processed the PCR reads anew with MiXCR; each CDR3 protein has one entry. The table has some 550,000 distinct CDR3 sequences, roughly 23% seen once; the top ten hold around an eighth. The chain uses TRBV19 and TRBJ2-7, with TRBD2 as a possible D gene (6 bases). Sample: PBMCs, mostly from graft donor cells, taken 360 days after TCRalphabeta/CD19-depleted stem cell transplant. The receptor comes from a boy in the first two years of life who had a stem cell transplant for acute myeloid leukemia, so the T cells may come from the graft donor. Written as DNA, the CDR3 is TGTGCCAGTAGGAGGGACTCTATAACCTACGAGCAGTACTTC. It specifies CASRRDSITYEQYF. Looking up the rest from reference TRBV19 and TRBJ2-7 gives the full variable domain: DGGITQSPKYLFRKEGQNVTLSCEQNLNHDAMYWYRQDPGQGLRLIYYSQIVNDFQKGDIAEGYSVSREKKESFPLTVTSAQKNPTAFYLCASRRDSITYEQYFGPGTRLTVT.